This is a list of T cell receptor beta chains from one sample in a study of cytomegalovirus exposure and HLA in healthy donors. The repertoire was sequenced with immunoSEQ multiplex PCR; TCRdb's copy has only in-frame clones and lacks some. Here the sample spans a few hundred thousand clones, about 81% being singletons. Input material: PBMCs. The receptors were sampled from a woman between 55 and 75 years old in good health and CMV-seropositive. The CDR3 runs from the conserved cysteine through the conserved F or W. The order of the fields is D gene, V gene, CDR3 length, CDR3 protein. D genes are given only for firm matches.

TRBD2	TRBV5-1	16	CASNITGTSGTDTQYF
.	TRBV12-5	12	CASALGDTEAFF
TRBD1	TRBV6-1	13	CASSAGTGNEQFF
.	TRBV5-1	16	CASNPAGGATNEKLFF
TRBD2	TRBV4-2	20	CASSQSLGGLAGNTYNEQFF
TRBD1	TRBV5-1	15	CASSTGQGLGNTIYF
TRBD2	TRBV7-9	15	CSSSLTSGRAHEQYF
TRBD1	TRBV29-1	13	CSVAAGGVYEQYF
TRBD1	TRBV19	15	CASSMLRDRGFGQYF
.	TRBV6-5	15	CASSYERDSYNEQFF
.	TRBV7-2	15	CASGGGSQGWDEQFF
.	TRBV5-1	14	CASSLEAGTYSYTF
TRBD2	TRBV29-1	14	CSVEGVAGHYEQYF
.	TRBV9	16	CASSARPALSTDTQYF
TRBD2	TRBV6-1	14	CASSETSGSHEQFF
.	TRBV5-4	15	CASSFLPGTNQPQHF